The next 8 T cell receptor beta chains were all read from a single sample in a study of OX40 agonist ivuxolimab in advanced cancers. Assay: immunoSEQ multiplex PCR; the TCRdb copy retains only in-frame clones and omits some. In the table there are 60,000 to 75,000 clones, around 90% of which are singletons. The starting material was CD4+ or CD8+ T cells sorted from blood, obtained in a trial of the OX40 agonist ivuxolimab. The receptor source for this set is an adult with an advanced solid tumor such as melanoma, head and neck, liver or kidney cancer.

The V and J genes are TRBV10-3 and TRBJ1-1; no clear D. V was trimmed by 4 bases and J by 11 bases, leaving 11 bases between them. CDR3 size: 11 residues. Per germline, CDR1 ENHRY and CDR2 SYGVKD. The CDR3 bases are TGTGCCATCAGTGGGGAGGGAGTTGCTTTCTTT. Amino acid sequence: CAISGEGVAFF.

This chain uses TRBV19 with TRBJ2-7; D possibly corresponds to TRBD1 (6 bases). Germline-derived CDR1 and CDR2 are LNHDA and SQIVND (reference sequence). This CDR3 spans 14 amino acids. V was shortened by 6 bases and J by 1 base, with 13 bases between the two germline ends. The CDR3 is CASRNYRDSYEQYF. In nucleotides, the CDR3 is TGTGCCAGTAGAAATTACAGGGATTCCTACGAGCAGTACTTC.

The chain carries TRBV4-3 and TRBJ2-7, with 10 nucleotides matching TRBD2. Germline V gene sequence: CDR1 LGHNA, CDR2 YSLEER. Trimming took 4 bases from V and 3 from J; bases not matched to a gene: 6. This CDR3 comprises 15 residues. In nucleotides, the CDR3 is TGCGCCAGCAGCCCCGGGACTAGCGTTGACTACGAGCAGTACTTC. Translation: CASSPGTSVDYEQYF.

The V call is TRBV10-3, the J call TRBJ1-2; 7 nucleotides match TRBD1. There are 15 residues in the CDR3. The V gene's germline CDR1 is ENHRY and CDR2 SYGVKD. J was trimmed by 7 bases and V by 2 bases; bases with no gene match: 10. CDR3 nucleotides: TGTGCCATCAGTGAGCAAGGGGGCGCGAGTTTTGGCTACACCTTC. Translation gives CAISEQGGASFGYTF.

The chain employs TRBV9 and TRBJ1-4; 8 bases fit TRBD1. Germline values: CDR1 SGDLS, CDR2 YYNGEE. This CDR3 contains 15 residues. V trimming: 0 bases; J trimming: 7 bases; junction bases outside the gene matches: 5. The CDR3 DNA sequence: TGTGCCAGCAGCGTAGGGGCAGGGGGCACTGAAAAACTGTTTTTT. Translated, it gives CASSVGAGGTEKLFF.

V gene TRBV10-1 combines with J gene TRBJ2-3; no clear D. CDR3 length: 13 residues. Germline V CDR1 and CDR2: WNHNN, SYGVQD (reference sequence). Trimming took 4 bases from V and 2 from J, leaving 7 bases between them. CDR3 sequence: CASSGANTDTQYF. The CDR3 DNA follows: TGCGCCAGCAGTGGGGCGAACACAGATACGCAGTATTTT.

The rearrangement uses TRBV28 and TRBJ2-7; D unresolved. This CDR3 spans 11 amino acids. In germline, CDR1 is MDHEN, CDR2 SYDVKM. V gave up 1 base and J gave up 7 bases, with 5 bases separating them. The CDR3: CASSLSTEQYF. Written as DNA, the CDR3 is TGTGCCAGCAGTTTATCCACAGAGCAGTACTTC.

This chain links TRBV28 with TRBJ1-2; D is perhaps TRBD1 (5 bases). Germline V gene data show CDR1 as MDHEN and CDR2 as SYDVKM. V lost 3 bases to trimming and J lost 3 bases, with 17 bases between them. This CDR3 spans 16 amino acids. The DNA of the CDR3 is TGTGCCAGCAGTTTCCCTAATGGGGGTGGGTACTATGGCTACACCTTC. Translated: CASSFPNGGGYYGYTF.